This T cell receptor (beta chain) was observed in a study of blood T cell repertoires in COVID-19 (dated by TCRdb to about 2020). A note on the overall study: The collaborator samples originated in the United States, Italy and Spain and spanned the acute and convalescent phases of COVID-19. The prospective study material was composed of cDNA or gDNA derived from T cells, B-cell-depleted T cells, or PBMCs. The dataset comprised deeply sampled blood TCRbeta repertoires from subjects exposed to, actively infected with, or recovered from COVID-19. The repertoires were made available in a free public database intended to serve as a resource for research on the immune response to SARS-CoV-2. The samples were drawn from two sources: the first 160 participants of the ongoing ImmuneRACE study, and 950 to 1,500 subjects contributed by 6 global collaborators. Nearly every sample came with metadata listing a de-identified subject ID, COVID-19 status, age in years and sex. Where available, HLA class I and class II types were taken from metadata supplied by the sample provider and were not determined by assay-based typing.

Samples from volunteer blood donors who had recovered from COVID-19 were contributed by a second Seattle source. Whole blood was collected in K2EDTA tubes by collaborating institutions according to the institutions' own protocols. For TCRbeta analysis, collaborator samples were shipped as frozen whole blood, as isolated PBMCs, or as DNA extracted from either sample type. TCRbeta CDR3 regions were amplified from genomic DNA by means of the immunoSEQ Assay, a bias-controlled multiplex PCR. The paper's processing steps were these. Nucleated cell counts per sample were estimated from amplification of reference gene primers within the assay. To quantify the absolute abundance of each unique TCRbeta CDR3 rearrangement, sequence reads were collapsed and filtered. For each sample, productive Simpson clonality was calculated as the square root of Simpson's diversity index across productive rearrangements. This is the immuneACCESS table as TCRdb keeps it, with only in-frame sequences that have V and J called. A part of the clones is gone; compared with another copy, unresolved V genes explain less than half, and the rest is unexplained. V and J calls and clone size are as listed in that table; D and trimming were resolved from the DNA. Counted in this sample were 210,000 or so clones; roughly 88% of them appeared once. The ten top clones hold 5% to 8% of the sample.

As concerns this clone: The antigen it binds to is not known. No base quality values were provided; no much bigger clone lies one nucleotide off.

Study-wide conclusions, independent of this receptor: The quantity of clinical and demographic metadata differed by source and by participant and was supplied without curation.

The germline V gene encodes CDR1 GTSNPN and CDR2 SVGIG (reference sequence). Trimming removed 4 bases from V and 6 bases from J, leaving 16 bases between the germline ends. Including the terminal cysteine and phenylalanine, the CDR3 comprises 13 residues. The read is trimmed to its CDR3 DNA, 39 bases read in frame from base 1. This receptor was taken from a middle-aged woman who had recovered from COVID-19. The rearranged chain carries TRBV30 and TRBJ2-7, with no D gene named confidently. The material sequenced was peripheral blood. The DNA is TGTGCCTGGAAGTCTTTAGCCGAGTCCGAGCAGTACTTC. The encoded protein is CAWKSLAESEQYF.